This TCR beta chain was identified during a study of T cells in narcolepsy. Study information: Patients with NT1 or NT2 and healthy control donors were enrolled.

In the case of this clone: Its antigen remains unidentified.

Study-level points and caveats: Healthy controls reportedly lacked the autoreactive clonotypes serially found in patients' blood. Same-patient CSF and blood CD4+ T cell clonotypes included HCRT-specific and TRIB2-specific autoreactive ones.

The CDR3 is 13 amino acids. Trimming took 3 bases from V and 6 from J; bases not matched to a gene: 2. CDR1 is SGDLS, CDR2 YYNGEE, per germline. Assay: immunoSEQ multiplex PCR; the TCRdb copy retains only in-frame clones and omits some. The repertoire has some 30,000 clones, roughly 77% of them found once; the top ten carry approximately 1%. The source material was CD45RA- memory CD4+ T cells from PBMCs. V gene TRBV9 combines with J gene TRBJ1-1; 10 bases agree with TRBD1. This receptor was identified in a human donor with narcolepsy. The CDR3: CASSAGTGAEAFF. In nucleotides, the CDR3 is TGTGCCAGCAGCGCCGGGACAGGGGCTGAAGCTTTCTTT.